This T cell receptor (beta chain) was captured by sequencing in a study of T cells after yellow fever vaccination. A process of 5'RACE template switching, which added a universal primer site and UMIs, was used to make TCR cDNA. TCRdb re-derived calls from the 5' RACE reads in MiXCR, one entry per CDR3 protein. The table lists hundreds of thousands of distinct CDR3 sequences, around a tenth of them singletons. Study conclusions and caveats: At less than 97% for CD4 and 70% to 90% for CD8, most primary-vaccination clones showed up again after the booster.

V was cut by 5 bases and J by 2 bases, with 7 bases left in between. Germline CDR1 is SGHRS and CDR2 is YFSETQ. This CDR3 has 12 amino acids. With regard to this clonotype: Its antigen is as yet unknown.

This clonotype originated in a man younger than 30 who received the YFV17D yellow fever vaccine. This chain links TRBV5-1 with TRBJ2-5; no reliable D call. Specimen: PBMCs, collected on the day of the first yellow fever vaccination. In nucleotides, the CDR3 is TGCGCCAGCAGTATGGAGCAAGAGACCCAGTACTTC. Its protein is CASSMEQETQYF.